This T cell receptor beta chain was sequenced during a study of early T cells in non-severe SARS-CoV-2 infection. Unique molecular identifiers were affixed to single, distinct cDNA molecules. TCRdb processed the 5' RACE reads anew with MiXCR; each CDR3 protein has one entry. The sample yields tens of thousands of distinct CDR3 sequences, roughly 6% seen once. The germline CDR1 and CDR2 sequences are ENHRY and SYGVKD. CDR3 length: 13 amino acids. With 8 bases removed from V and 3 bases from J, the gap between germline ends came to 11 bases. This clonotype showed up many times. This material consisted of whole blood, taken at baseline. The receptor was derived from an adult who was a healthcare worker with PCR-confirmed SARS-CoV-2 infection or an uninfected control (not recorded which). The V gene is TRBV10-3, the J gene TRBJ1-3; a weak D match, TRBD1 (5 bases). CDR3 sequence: CAIRGTGGNTIYF. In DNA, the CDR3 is TGTGCCATCCGGGGTACAGGTGGAAACACCATATATTTT.